Shown below are 15 T cell receptor beta chains from a single sample sequenced in a study of blood T cell repertoires in COVID-19. The repertoire was sequenced with immunoSEQ multiplex PCR; TCRdb's copy has only in-frame clones and lacks some. The table has about 240,000 clones, about 86% seen once; the top ten hold roughly 9.6%. The sample was peripheral blood. The receptors here all came from a woman aged 80 or over with acute or convalescent COVID-19.

The V gene is TRBV2, the J gene TRBJ2-7; TRBD2 agrees at 11 bases. Trimming cost V 2 bases and J 0 bases; bases outside gene matches: 6. The CDR3 runs to 17 residues. Germline CDR1 is SNHLY and CDR2 is FYNNEI. DNA of the CDR3: TGTGCCAGCAGTGAACTAGCGGGGGGCCTAAGCTCCTACGAGCAGTACTTC. As protein: CASSELAGGLSSYEQYF. Variable domain in full (rest from reference TRBV2 and TRBJ2-7): EPEVTQTPSHQVTQMGQEVILRCVPISNHLYFYWYRQILGQKVEFLVSFYNNEISEKSEIFDDQFSVERPDGSNFTLKIRSTKLEDSAMYFCASSELAGGLSSYEQYFGPGTRLTVT.

V and J are TRBV4-2 and TRBJ2-1; TRBD2 agrees at 9 bases. Germline CDR1 LGHNA, CDR2 YNFKEQ. V trimming: 1 base; J trimming: 6 bases; junction bases outside the gene matches: 7. The CDR3 is 16 amino acids. CDR3 sequence (DNA): TGTGCCAGCAGCCAAGTACCAGCGGGGGGTTTCAATGAGCAGTTCTTC. Its protein product is CASSQVPAGGFNEQFF.

The table lists this clone with a few counts. The chain has TRBV15 and TRBJ1-1, with 7 positions matching TRBD1. Trimming took 5 bases from V and 1 from J; bases not matched to a gene: 13. The CDR3 extends over 17 amino acids. Germline CDR1 is LNHNV and CDR2 is YYDKDF (reference sequence). The CDR3 sequence: CATSLGQPTVGNTEAFF. CDR3 nucleotide sequence: TGTGCCACCAGCCTGGGACAGCCTACCGTGGGGAACACTGAAGCTTTCTTT.

The chain links TRBV28 to TRBJ1-3, with D unclear. In germline, CDR1 is MDHEN, CDR2 SYDVKM. The CDR3 is 13 residues long. With 8 bases removed from V and 2 bases from J, the gap between germline ends came to 10 bases. The CDR3 DNA reads TGTGCCAGCGGCGGGCGGACTGGAAACACCATATATTTT. Translating gives CASGGRTGNTIYF.

The chain carries TRBV2 and TRBJ1-5; 12 bases fit TRBD1. This CDR3 has 15 amino acids. CDR1 SNHLY and CDR2 FYNNEI come from the germline V gene. V lost 9 bases to trimming and J lost 6 bases; unmatched junction nucleotides: 9. The CDR3 sequence: CASLKGQGAPQPQHF. In DNA form, the CDR3 reads TGTGCCAGTCTAAAGGGACAGGGGGCCCCTCAGCCCCAGCATTTT. The whole variable domain, filled in from reference TRBV2 and TRBJ1-5, reads EPEVTQTPSHQVTQMGQEVILRCVPISNHLYFYWYRQILGQKVEFLVSFYNNEISEKSEIFDDQFSVERPDGSNFTLKIRSTKLEDSAMYFCASLKGQGAPQPQHFGDGTRLSIL.

The V gene is TRBV2, the J gene TRBJ1-1; the match to TRBD1 covers 8 bases. Germline-derived CDR1 and CDR2 are SNHLY and FYNNEI. The CDR3 is made up of 17 amino acids. The V gene end was trimmed by 6 bases and the J gene end by 0 bases; junction bases not matched to a gene: 12. The CDR3 sequence: CASREMPTGDLNTEAFF. For the CDR3, the DNA is TGTGCCAGCAGGGAAATGCCGACAGGGGACTTGAACACTGAAGCTTTCTTT.

The chain combines TRBV30 with TRBJ2-7, with 9 bases that match TRBD2. V gave up 0 bases and J gave up 6 bases; unmatched junction bases: 3. From germline, CDR1 is GTSNPN and CDR2 SVGIG (reference sequence). The CDR3 is 13 amino acids. The CDR3 protein is CAWSVGGGAEQYF. The DNA for the CDR3 is TGTGCCTGGAGTGTAGGCGGGGGGGCCGAGCAGTACTTC.

The genes are TRBV29-1 and TRBJ2-3; TRBD2 matches at 10 bases. After removal of 3 bases from V and 3 bases from J, the junction contained 9 bases not matched to a gene. The CDR3 consists of 16 residues. In germline, CDR1 is SQVTM, CDR2 ANQGSEA. CDR3 in amino acids: CSVDKGSGGATDTQYF. The CDR3 region has the DNA TGCAGCGTTGATAAGGGAAGCGGGGGGGCTACAGATACGCAGTATTTT.

The chain combines TRBV2 with TRBJ1-5, with no clear D. V shed 4 bases and J shed 4 bases, with 8 bases lying between them. The germline V gene has CDR1 SNHLY and CDR2 FYNNEI. The CDR3 contains 13 residues. The DNA of the CDR3 is TGTGCCAGCAGTGGAGAGATAAATCAGCCCCAGCATTTT. Protein product: CASSGEINQPQHF.

This chain links TRBV19 with TRBJ1-5; a possible D gene is TRBD1 (5 bases). Trimming cost V 3 bases and J 2 bases, with 11 bases left between them. CDR1 is LNHDA and CDR2 is SQIVND in the germline V gene (reference sequence). The CDR3 is 15 amino acids. The CDR3 sequence: CASSIRGIGNQPQHF. The CDR3 DNA follows: TGTGCCAGTAGTATTAGGGGAATTGGCAATCAGCCCCAGCATTTT.

The chain is built from TRBV27 and TRBJ2-3, with TRBD2 as a possible D gene (7 bases). The CDR3 contains 13 residues. V lost 6 bases and J lost 6, with 13 bases in between. Germline V gene data show CDR1 as MNHEY and CDR2 as SMNVEV (reference sequence). The CDR3 loop reads CASRGSGGDTQYF. CDR3 bases: TGTGCCAGCAGGGGGTCGGGGGGCGATACGCAGTATTTT.

J is TRBJ1-2 and V is TRBV9, with D maybe TRBD1 (5 bases). The CDR3 consists of 15 residues. The germline gives CDR1 SGDLS, CDR2 YYNGEE. V was shortened by 1 base and J by 4 bases, with 14 bases between the two germline ends. The CDR3 loop is CASSVSTRAPYGYTF. The CDR3, as DNA: TGTGCCAGCAGCGTATCCACCAGGGCTCCCTATGGCTACACCTTC.

J is TRBJ2-4 and V is TRBV7-8, with D perhaps TRBD2 (9 bases). Germline V lookup: CDR1 SGHVS, CDR2 FQNEAQ. The CDR3 is 16 amino acids. Trimming removed 5 bases at V and 10 bases at J, with 24 bases between. The CDR3, as DNA: TGTGCCAGCAGCATATGGACGGGACAGGCGGGAGGGATTCAGTACTTC. It yields the protein CASSIWTGQAGGIQYF.

The gene calls are TRBV7-6 and TRBJ1-3, with 9 bases identical to TRBD1. Trimming cost V 2 bases and J 3 bases; bases outside gene matches: 5. Germline V CDR1 and CDR2: SGHVS, FNYEAQ. The CDR3 is 16 residues long. As DNA, the CDR3 is TGTGCCAGCAGCTTAATGACAGGGGGTAATGGAAACACCATATATTTT. Translation: CASSLMTGGNGNTIYF.

The chain has TRBV5-1 and TRBJ2-6; TRBD1 matches at 7 bases. This CDR3 has 17 amino acids. Germline lookup yields CDR1 SGHRS and CDR2 YFSETQ. Germline trimming cut 4 bases from V and 2 bases from J; bases unmatched to any gene: 9. The CDR3 loop reads CASSTTTGSPGANVLTF. In DNA form, the CDR3 reads TGCGCCAGCAGCACCACGACAGGGAGCCCTGGGGCCAACGTCCTGACTTTC.